These 29 T cell receptor beta chains share one sample of origin, sequenced in a study of cytomegalovirus exposure and HLA in healthy donors (dated by TCRdb to about 2017). The library was produced with the immunoSEQ multiplex PCR assay. Entries here come from immuneACCESS through TCRdb and include only in-frame sequences with V and J called. Some clones fail to appear in such tables; in the studies checked, an unresolved V gene covers under half of the shortfall, and the cause of the remainder is unknown. Across this sample there are roughly 150,000 clones, with around 90% seen only once. Under 9% of the sample comes from the top ten. Sequences were obtained from PBMCs. The source of these receptors is a man aged 18 to 35 in good health and CMV-seropositive.

This clone was detected only a few times. This chain links TRBV7-2 with TRBJ2-7; weak D call: TRBD1 (5 bases). There are 12 residues in the CDR3. Germline CDR1 reads SGHTA; CDR2 reads FQGNSA. V lost 5 bases and J 7 bases, leaving 12 bases between the germline ends. The CDR3, as DNA: TGTGCCAGCAGCCGGAAAAGGGGAGAGCAGTACTTC. As protein: CASSRKRGEQYF.

This chain joins TRBV5-1 and TRBJ2-5, with 11 positions matching TRBD2. Trimming removed 3 bases from V and 2 bases from J; junction bases left unmatched: 9. This CDR3 is 17 amino acids long. Germline V gene lookup returns CDR1 SGHRS and CDR2 YFSETQ. The CDR3 nucleotides are TGCGCCAGCAGCTGGGCTAGCGGGGGGCGTGATCAAGAGACCCAGTACTTC. Its translation: CASSWASGGRDQETQYF.

This chain connects TRBV9 to TRBJ2-5; perhaps TRBD2 as D (7 bases). The ends were cut back, 0 bases at V and 2 bases at J, with 8 bases in the middle. The CDR3 covers 14 residues. The germline V gene has CDR1 SGDLS and CDR2 YYNGEE. The chain's CDR3 is CASSVEGGQETQYF. CDR3 DNA: TGTGCCAGCAGCGTAGAGGGGGGGCAAGAGACCCAGTACTTC.

CDR3 region: CASSLRTGQDQPQHF. The DNA for the CDR3 is TGTGCCAGCAGCTTAAGGACAGGCCAAGATCAGCCCCAGCATTTT. V usage is TRBV7-2 and J usage is TRBJ1-5; TRBD1 matches at 7 bases. Trimming took 2 bases from V and 5 from J; bases not matched to a gene: 6. The germline V gene has CDR1 SGHTA and CDR2 FQGNSA. The CDR3 is 15 amino acids. Combining the CDR3 with reference TRBV7-2 and TRBJ1-5 gives the whole variable domain GAGVSQSPSNKVTEKGKDVELRCDPISGHTALYWYRQSLGQGLEFLIYFQGNSAPDKSGLPSDRFSAERTGGSVSTLTIQRTQQEDSAVYLCASSLRTGQDQPQHFGDGTRLSIL.

The chain employs TRBV29-1 and TRBJ2-3; D possibly corresponds to TRBD2 (5 bases). CDR1 and CDR2 (germline): SQVTM, ANQGSEA. Trimming shortened V by 7 bases and J by 0 bases, and 11 bases separated the two germline ends. The CDR3 extends over 13 amino acids. The CDR3 loop reads CSGGRTSTDTQYF. The CDR3 DNA sequence: TGCAGCGGCGGAAGGACTAGCACAGATACGCAGTATTTT.

J is TRBJ2-1 and V is TRBV5-4; 7 nucleotides line up with TRBD2. Trimming cost V 0 bases and J 1 base; bases outside gene matches: 1. CDR3 size: 15 residues. In germline, CDR1 is SGHNT, CDR2 YYREEE (reference sequence). CDR3 loop: CASSLGGGSYNEQFF. DNA for the CDR3: TGTGCCAGCAGCTTGGGGGGGGGATCCTACAATGAGCAGTTCTTC.

V is TRBV28 and J is TRBJ2-1; 7 bases align to TRBD2. CDR3 length equals 14 residues. The V and J ends lost 3 bases and 7 bases, in that order; junction bases with no gene match: 6. Germline CDR1 is MDHEN and CDR2 is SYDVKM. The CDR3 DNA sequence: TGTGCCAGCAGTTTGCAGCGGGATCGGAATGAGCAGTTCTTC. It is translated as CASSLQRDRNEQFF. Full variable domain (outside the CDR3, taken from reference TRBV28 and TRBJ2-1): DVKVTQSSRYLVKRTGEKVFLECVQDMDHENMFWYRQDPGLGLRLIYFSYDVKMKEKGDIPEGYSVSREKKERFSLILESASTNQTSMYLCASSLQRDRNEQFFGPGTRLTVL.

The V and J genes are TRBV27 and TRBJ1-5, with TRBD1 identical over 8 bases. Trimming removed 6 bases from V and 6 bases from J; junction bases left unmatched: 13. The CDR3 length is 16 residues. Germline V gene data show CDR1 as MNHEY and CDR2 as SMNVEV (reference sequence). The CDR3 protein is CASSTTPHRGIQPQHF. CDR3 coding DNA: TGTGCCAGCAGCACCACGCCACACAGGGGGATTCAGCCCCAGCATTTT.

The V call is TRBV18, the J call TRBJ2-7; TRBD2 aligns across 7 bases. Trimming at V came to 3 bases and at J to 13 bases, leaving 6 bases not matched to a gene. Germline V gene sequence: CDR1 KGHSH, CDR2 LQKENI. The CDR3 covers 11 residues. CDR3 loop: CASSPGLVQYF. The CDR3 DNA reads TGTGCCAGCTCACCCGGACTAGTGCAATACTTC.

V and J are TRBV5-1 and TRBJ2-2, with D hard to call. This CDR3 is 12 amino acids long. V was cut by 4 bases and J by 6 bases, with 7 bases left in between. The V gene's germline CDR1 is SGHRS and CDR2 YFSETQ. CDR3: CASSARAGELFF. The CDR3 DNA reads TGCGCCAGCAGCGCCCGGGCCGGGGAGCTGTTTTTT.

The V gene is TRBV5-6, the J gene TRBJ2-1; tentative D call: TRBD1 (6 bases). This CDR3 contains 14 residues. In germline, CDR1 is SGHDT, CDR2 YYEEEE. Deletions cut 1 base from V and 9 bases from J, with 14 bases between. The CDR3 DNA reads TGTGCCAGCAGCTTGTATAACAGGGCGGGTGAGCAGTTCTTC. Protein: CASSLYNRAGEQFF.

The chain employs TRBV5-6 and TRBJ1-1; D remains unclear. The germline V gene encodes CDR1 SGHDT and CDR2 YYEEEE. Deletions cut 0 bases from V and 3 bases from J, with 6 bases between. The CDR3 has 13 amino acids. The CDR3: CASSLEAYTEAFF. Written as DNA, the CDR3 is TGTGCCAGCAGCTTGGAAGCGTACACTGAAGCTTTCTTT.

The chain links TRBV10-1 to TRBJ2-3, with 7 bases fitting TRBD2. This CDR3 spans 15 amino acids. Per germline, CDR1 WNHNN and CDR2 SYGVQD (reference sequence). V lost 3 bases and J lost 3; bases outside the gene matches: 6. In DNA, the CDR3 is TGCGCCAGCAGTGATCCGAGCGGGATGACAGATACGCAGTATTTT. Its protein is CASSDPSGMTDTQYF.

The V gene is TRBV19, the J gene TRBJ2-1; 10 bases fit TRBD1. Trimming cost V 11 bases and J 9 bases; bases outside gene matches: 7. The CDR3 has 12 amino acids. CDR1 is LNHDA, CDR2 SQIVND, per germline (reference sequence). CDR3 residues: CASKTGGFEQFF. CDR3 sequence (DNA): TGTGCCTCTAAGACAGGGGGCTTTGAGCAGTTCTTC.

In this sample, this clone turned up a few times. The chain uses TRBV7-8 and TRBJ2-1; 7 bases line up with TRBD1. Trimming cost V 3 bases and J 5 bases; bases outside gene matches: 7. The CDR3 is 15 residues long. Germline lookup yields CDR1 SGHVS and CDR2 FQNEAQ. DNA of the CDR3: TGTGCCAGCAGCTTCCTACCCGGGACAGACAATGAGCAGTTCTTC. This codes for CASSFLPGTDNEQFF.

The chain links TRBV6-6 to TRBJ2-7, with D perhaps matching TRBD1 (5 bases). This CDR3 is built from 13 residues. The germline V gene encodes CDR1 MNHNY and CDR2 SVGAGI (reference sequence). V was pared by 7 bases and J by 4 bases, with 14 bases between. CDR3 region: CASMVGEWYEQYF. CDR3 in DNA: TGTGCCAGCATGGTAGGGGAATGGTACGAGCAGTACTTC.

V usage is TRBV19 and J usage is TRBJ2-7; 7 bases align to TRBD1. V dropped 6 bases and J dropped 3; count of bases not matched to a gene: 8. CDR3 length equals 14 residues. The germline V gene has CDR1 LNHDA and CDR2 SQIVND (reference sequence). The CDR3 loop reads CASSLTGPHYEQYF. CDR3 DNA sequence: TGTGCCAGTAGCTTGACAGGGCCCCACTACGAGCAGTACTTC.

This chain links TRBV18 with TRBJ1-1, with D possibly TRBD1 on 6 matching bases. The V gene lost 6 bases and the J gene lost 4 bases, with 21 bases spanning the gap. The CDR3 sequence is 16 residues long. Germline CDR1 and CDR2: KGHSH and LQKENI. CDR3: CASSTLEARGTTEAFF. The CDR3 DNA sequence: TGTGCCAGCTCGACGTTAGAAGCCAGGGGAACCACTGAAGCTTTCTTT.

This rearrangement joins TRBV6-4 to TRBJ2-3; perhaps TRBD1 as D (7 bases). The CDR3 covers 15 residues. Germline CDR1 and CDR2: MRHNA and SNTAGT. The V gene lost 5 bases and the J gene lost 0 bases, with 12 bases spanning the gap. CDR3 residues: CASSLQGGSTDTQYF. The CDR3 DNA follows: TGTGCCAGCAGTTTGCAGGGGGGAAGCACAGATACGCAGTATTTT.

This chain connects TRBV6-5 to TRBJ2-7, with 9 bases identical to TRBD1. V lost 3 bases to trimming and J lost 5 bases; unmatched junction nucleotides: 2. CDR1 and CDR2 from the germline V gene are MNHEY and SVGAGI. The CDR3 totals 13 residues. The CDR3 is CASSYDRGNEQYF. The CDR3 DNA reads TGTGCCAGCAGTTATGACAGGGGGAACGAGCAGTACTTC.

The chain combines TRBV29-1 with TRBJ1-2, with D perhaps TRBD1 (6 bases). Deletions cut 7 bases from V and 4 bases from J, with 25 bases between. Germline V lookup: CDR1 SQVTM, CDR2 ANQGSEA. The CDR3 is 16 amino acids. The CDR3 protein is CSALRAAGAKSYGYTF. The CDR3 DNA reads TGCAGCGCCCTACGGGCGGCAGGGGCAAAGAGCTATGGCTACACCTTC.

V usage is TRBV6-1 and J usage is TRBJ1-5; no clear D gene. The CDR3 covers 13 residues. Looked up from germline, CDR1 is MNHNS and CDR2 is SASEGT. V was cut by 4 bases and J by 4 bases, with 8 bases left in between. CDR3 in amino acids: CASSGGFNQPQHF. CDR3 nucleotides: TGTGCCAGCAGTGGAGGATTTAATCAGCCCCAGCATTTT.

The V call is TRBV5-5, the J call TRBJ1-5; D not resolved. With 4 bases removed from V and 7 bases from J, the gap between germline ends came to 21 bases. Germline V gene sequence: CDR1 SGHKS, CDR2 YYEKEE (reference sequence). The CDR3 is 16 amino acids. This CDR3 is CASSTEGSPTGQPQHF. The CDR3 nucleotides are TGTGCCAGCAGCACCGAGGGCTCCCCCACGGGGCAGCCCCAGCATTTT.

The chain's CDR3 is CASSLREGGIDTQYF. The CDR3 DNA follows: TGTGCCAGCAGTCTCCGTGAAGGGGGCATAGATACGCAGTATTTT. V gene TRBV6-5 combines with J gene TRBJ2-3; 7 bases are a match to TRBD1. The CDR3 runs 15 residues. With 5 bases clipped from V and 5 bases from J, the junction kept 10 bases outside the gene matches. Germline-derived CDR1 and CDR2 are MNHEY and SVGAGI.

This chain joins TRBV20-1 and TRBJ2-5; no firm D call. The CDR3 is made up of 11 amino acids. Germline V gene sequence: CDR1 DFQATT, CDR2 SNEGSKA (reference sequence). V was cut by 7 bases and J by 5 bases, with 11 bases left in between. The CDR3 reads CSVYTGETQYF. CDR3 nucleotides: TGCAGTGTATACACCGGGGAGACCCAGTACTTC.

The chain has TRBV29-1 and TRBJ2-1; 7 bases map to TRBD1. CDR1 is SQVTM, CDR2 ANQGSEA, per germline. V was pared by 4 bases and J by 7 bases, with 10 bases of the junction left unmatched. This CDR3 has 14 residues. The CDR3 loop is CSVVTGRNNNEQFF. The CDR3 nucleotides are TGCAGCGTTGTGACAGGGCGAAACAATAATGAGCAGTTCTTC.

This sequence joins TRBV5-1 and TRBJ2-7; D is possibly TRBD1 (7 bases). CDR1 and CDR2 from the germline V gene are SGHRS and YFSETQ. V was pared by 4 bases and J by 1 base, with 15 bases between. This CDR3 is 15 amino acids long. In DNA form, the CDR3 reads TGCGCCAGCAGCCCCCAGGGGGGTAGGTCCTACGAGCAGTACTTC. Translated: CASSPQGGRSYEQYF. Full variable domain (outside the CDR3, taken from reference TRBV5-1 and TRBJ2-7): KAGVTQTPRYLIKTRGQQVTLSCSPISGHRSVSWYQQTPGQGLQFLFEYFSETQRNKGNFPGRFSGRQFSNSRSEMNVSTLELGDSALYLCASSPQGGRSYEQYFGPGTRLTVT.

The J gene is TRBJ1-4, the V gene TRBV27, with 7 bases that match TRBD1. Germline V gene sequence: CDR1 MNHEY, CDR2 SMNVEV (reference sequence). Trimming cost V 6 bases and J 7 bases; bases outside gene matches: 14. The CDR3 runs 16 residues. CDR3 DNA: TGTGCCAGCAGCCGCCGGGACAGCTCCACGTTTGAAAAACTGTTTTTT. Its translation is CASSRRDSSTFEKLFF.

The CDR3, as DNA: TGTGCCAGTAGTAAGGGGGACAATTCTCCTGGGGCCAACGTCCTGACTTTC. It translates to CASSKGDNSPGANVLTF. The chain carries TRBV19 and TRBJ2-6, with D possibly matching TRBD1 (6 bases). The CDR3 sequence is 17 residues long. Germline assignment: CDR1 LNHDA and CDR2 SQIVND (reference sequence). V was shortened by 4 bases and J by 2 bases, with 15 bases between the two germline ends.